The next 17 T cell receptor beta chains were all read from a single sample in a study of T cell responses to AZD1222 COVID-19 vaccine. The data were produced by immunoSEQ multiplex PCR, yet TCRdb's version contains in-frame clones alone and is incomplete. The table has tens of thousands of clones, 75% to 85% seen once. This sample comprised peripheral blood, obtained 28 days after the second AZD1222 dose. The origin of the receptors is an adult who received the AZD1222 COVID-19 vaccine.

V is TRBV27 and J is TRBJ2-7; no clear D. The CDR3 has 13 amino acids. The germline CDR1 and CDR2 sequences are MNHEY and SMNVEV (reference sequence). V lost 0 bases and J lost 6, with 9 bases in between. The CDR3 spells CASSLSSRAEQYF. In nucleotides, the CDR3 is TGTGCCAGCAGTTTATCGTCCCGGGCCGAGCAGTACTTC.

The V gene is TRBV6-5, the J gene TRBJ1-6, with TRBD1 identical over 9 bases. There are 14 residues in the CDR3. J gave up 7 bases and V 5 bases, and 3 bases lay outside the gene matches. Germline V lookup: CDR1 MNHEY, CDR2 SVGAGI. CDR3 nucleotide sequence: TGTGCCAGCAGTCCCGGGACAGGGAATTCACCCCTCCACTTT. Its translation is CASSPGTGNSPLHF.

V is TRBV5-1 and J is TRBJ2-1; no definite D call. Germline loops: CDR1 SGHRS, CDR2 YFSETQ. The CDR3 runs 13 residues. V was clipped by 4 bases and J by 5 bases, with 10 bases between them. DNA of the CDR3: TGCGCCAGCAGCGCCCTACTAAACAATGAGCAGTTCTTC. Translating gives CASSALLNNEQFF.

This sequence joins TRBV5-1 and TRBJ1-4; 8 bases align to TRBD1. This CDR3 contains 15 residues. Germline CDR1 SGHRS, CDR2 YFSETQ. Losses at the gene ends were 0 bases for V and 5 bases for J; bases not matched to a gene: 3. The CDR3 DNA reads TGCGCCAGCAGCTTGGGGACAGGGAGGAATGAAAAACTGTTTTTT. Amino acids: CASSLGTGRNEKLFF.

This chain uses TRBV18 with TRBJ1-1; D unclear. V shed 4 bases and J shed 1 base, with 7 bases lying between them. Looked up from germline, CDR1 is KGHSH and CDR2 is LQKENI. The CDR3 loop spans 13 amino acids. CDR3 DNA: TGTGCCAGCTCACAACAACAGAACACTGAAGCTTTCTTT. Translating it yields CASSQQQNTEAFF. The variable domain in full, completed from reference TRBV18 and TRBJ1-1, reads NAGVMQNPRHLVRRRGQEARLRCSPMKGHSHVYWYRQLPEEGLKFMVYLQKENIIDESGMPKERFSAEFPKEGPSILRIQQVVRGDSAAYFCASSQQQNTEAFFGQGTRLTVV.

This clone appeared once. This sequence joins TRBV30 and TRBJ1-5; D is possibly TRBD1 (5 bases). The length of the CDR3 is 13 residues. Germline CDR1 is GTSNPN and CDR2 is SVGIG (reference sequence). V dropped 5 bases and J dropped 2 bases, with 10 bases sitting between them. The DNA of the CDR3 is TGTGCCTGGGCAGGGAGAGGCAATCAGCCCCAGCATTTT. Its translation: CAWAGRGNQPQHF.

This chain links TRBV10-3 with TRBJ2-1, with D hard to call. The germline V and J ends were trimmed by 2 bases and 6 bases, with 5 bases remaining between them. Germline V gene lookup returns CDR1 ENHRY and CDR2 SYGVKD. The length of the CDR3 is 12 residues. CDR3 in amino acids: CAISEGVNEQFF. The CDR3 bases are TGTGCCATCAGTGAGGGGGTCAATGAGCAGTTCTTC.

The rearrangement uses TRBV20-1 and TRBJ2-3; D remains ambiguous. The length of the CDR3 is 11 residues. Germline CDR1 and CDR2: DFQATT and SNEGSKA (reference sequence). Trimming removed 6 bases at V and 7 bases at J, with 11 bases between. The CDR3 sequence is CSARSPHTQYF. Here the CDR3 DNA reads TGCAGTGCAAGATCCCCCCATACGCAGTATTTT.

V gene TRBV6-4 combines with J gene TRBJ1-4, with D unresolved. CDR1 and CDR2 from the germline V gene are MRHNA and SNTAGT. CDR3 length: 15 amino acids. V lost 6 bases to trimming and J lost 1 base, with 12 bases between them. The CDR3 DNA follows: TGTGCCAGCAGACCGCTCGGGCTAACTAATGAAAAACTGTTTTTT. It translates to CASRPLGLTNEKLFF.

The CDR3 here is CASSQDEWDKVTDTQYF. CDR3 bases: TGTGCCAGCAGCCAAGATGAGTGGGACAAGGTCACAGATACGCAGTATTTT. J is TRBJ2-3 and V is TRBV14, with D maybe TRBD1 (6 bases). CDR3 length: 17 residues. Trimming took off 0 bases at V and 2 bases at J, with 15 bases between the two ends. Germline-derived CDR1 and CDR2 are SGHDN and FVKESK.

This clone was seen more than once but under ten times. The CDR3 DNA sequence: TGTGCCAGCAGTTCCCGCGGGGGAATAGAAGAGACCCAGTACTTC. Encoded protein: CASSSRGGIEETQYF. The chain uses TRBV6-2 or TRBV6-3 and TRBJ2-5, with 7 nucleotides matching TRBD2. V shed 4 bases, J shed 3 bases, and the junction held 8 bases outside the gene matches. CDR3 length: 15 residues. CDR1 MNHEY and CDR2 SVGEGT come from the germline V gene.

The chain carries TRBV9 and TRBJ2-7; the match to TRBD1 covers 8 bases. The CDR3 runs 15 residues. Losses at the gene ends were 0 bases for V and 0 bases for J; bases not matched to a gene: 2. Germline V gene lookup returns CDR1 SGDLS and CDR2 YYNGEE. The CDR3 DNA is TGTGCCAGCAGCGTAGGGGGACAGGCCTCCTACGAGCAGTACTTC. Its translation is CASSVGGQASYEQYF.

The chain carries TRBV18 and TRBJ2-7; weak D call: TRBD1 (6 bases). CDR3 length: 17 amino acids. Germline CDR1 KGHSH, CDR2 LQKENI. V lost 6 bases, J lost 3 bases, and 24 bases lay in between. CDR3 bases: TGTGCCAGCTCGCAGGGACACTTAAGAAAAGGGAACTACGAGCAGTACTTC. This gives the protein CASSQGHLRKGNYEQYF.

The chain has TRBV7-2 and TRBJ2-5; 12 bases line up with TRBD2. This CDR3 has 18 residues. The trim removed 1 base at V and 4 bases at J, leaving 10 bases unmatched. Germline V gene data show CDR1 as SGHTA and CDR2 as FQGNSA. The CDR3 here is CASSLVGGLAGKSETQYF. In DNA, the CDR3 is TGTGCCAGCAGCTTAGTAGGCGGACTAGCGGGGAAGTCAGAGACCCAGTACTTC.

CDR3 sequence reads: CASSPHGPYEQYF. The CDR3 DNA is TGTGCCAGCAGCCCTCATGGGCCGTACGAGCAGTACTTC. The V and J genes are TRBV3-1 (or the pseudogene TRBV3-2) and TRBJ2-7; D is unresolved. The CDR3 is made up of 13 amino acids. Trimming removed 4 bases from V and 4 bases from J, with 11 bases in between. CDR1 LGHDT and CDR2 YNNKEL come from the germline V gene (reference sequence).

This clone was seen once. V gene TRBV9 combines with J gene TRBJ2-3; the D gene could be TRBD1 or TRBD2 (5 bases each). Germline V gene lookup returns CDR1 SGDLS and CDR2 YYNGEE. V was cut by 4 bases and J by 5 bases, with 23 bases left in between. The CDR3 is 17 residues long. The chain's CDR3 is CASSLRGVGQREDTQYF. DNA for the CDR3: TGTGCCAGCAGCTTGAGGGGTGTAGGCCAAAGGGAAGATACGCAGTATTTT.

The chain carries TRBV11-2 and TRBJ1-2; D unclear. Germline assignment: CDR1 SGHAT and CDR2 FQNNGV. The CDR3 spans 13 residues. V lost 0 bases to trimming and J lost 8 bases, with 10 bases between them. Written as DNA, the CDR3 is TGTGCCAGCAGCTTAGAGTCCGGTCTCGGCTACACCTTC. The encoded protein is CASSLESGLGYTF.